This T cell receptor (beta chain) stems from a study of blood T cell repertoires in COVID-19. Looking at the study overall: From the United States, Italy and Spain came samples of acute and convalescent COVID-19. T cells, B-cell-depleted T cells, or PBMCs provided the cDNA or gDNA that served as material.

In the study's own analysis: Estimation of nucleated cell counts relied on the amplification of reference gene primers. Clones were read by immunoSEQ multiplex PCR, and TCRdb kept only the in-frame ones, dropping some. The DNA gave D and trimming, while V, J and clone size come from that table. Here the sample spans some 110,000 clones, about four fifths being singletons. The CDR3 contains 14 residues. The V segment lost 4 bases and the J segment 3 bases; nucleotides outside the gene matches: 6. The germline V gene encodes CDR1 MDHEN and CDR2 SYDVKM. Input material: peripheral blood. The chain has TRBV28 and TRBJ2-7, with 7 bases matching TRBD1. The clonotype comes from a woman in her 70s with acute or convalescent COVID-19. This CDR3 reads CASSSPGQFYEQYF. In DNA, the CDR3 is TGTGCCAGCAGTTCCCCGGGACAGTTCTACGAGCAGTACTTC.